Sequencing of this T cell receptor beta chain was carried out in a study of T cell responses to AZD1222 COVID-19 vaccine. Study observations and caveats: After the peak T cell response, and only then, were repertoires sampled.

The CDR3 contains 16 residues. Germline V gene lookup returns CDR1 SGHTA and CDR2 FQGNSA. The V end lost 5 bases, the J end lost 0 bases, and 14 bases lay between the germline ends. Comments on this clone: The antigen remains unidentified.

Sequencing was performed with immunoSEQ multiplex PCR; in TCRdb, only in-frame clones are kept and a portion is missing. The repertoire has approximately 90,000 clones, more than 90% of them found once; the top ten carry about 3%. V gene TRBV7-2 combines with J gene TRBJ1-3, with D perhaps matching TRBD1 (6 bases). The TCR was taken from an adult in good health. The source was peripheral blood, collected on day 0 of AZD1222 vaccination. CDR3 bases: TGTGCCAGCAGCCCGGACAGCCCCGACTCTGGAAACACCATATATTTT. Protein: CASSPDSPDSGNTIYF. The complete variable domain, with remaining parts taken from reference TRBV7-2 and TRBJ1-3, reads GAGVSQSPSNKVTEKGKDVELRCDPISGHTALYWYRQSLGQGLEFLIYFQGNSAPDKSGLPSDRFSAERTGGSVSTLTIQRTQQEDSAVYLCASSPDSPDSGNTIYFGEGSWLTVV.